The 8 T cell receptor beta chains reported below all come from one sample, sequenced in a study of T cells in Graves' hyperthyroidism and ophthalmopathy. TCR beta CDR3 regions were amplified from RNA transcripts. In the first-round RT-PCR of the TCR CDR3, the HTBI primer set was used. Using its own MiXCR run on the multiplex PCR reads, TCRdb lists one record per CDR3 protein. The sample includes hundreds of thousands of distinct CDR3 sequences, around 20% of them seen just once. The specimen sequenced was blood. Every receptor here comes from a man aged 25 to 40 with Graves' ophthalmopathy.

This clonotype was seen at least ten times. The chain combines TRBV12-3 or TRBV12-4 with TRBJ2-3; TRBD1 aligns across 10 bases. Trimming took 0 bases from V and 0 from J; bases not matched to a gene: 3. The CDR3 totals 17 residues. CDR3 coding DNA: TGTGCCAGCAGTTTAGCGAGGGGACAGGGGAGCACAGATACGCAGTATTTT. This sequence encodes CASSLARGQGSTDTQYF.

This clonotype was seen a few times. V is TRBV6-2 or TRBV6-3 and J is TRBJ1-6, with TRBD1 matching over 7 bases. From germline, CDR1 is MNHEY and CDR2 SVGEGT. V was clipped by 6 bases and J by 7 bases; unmatched bases: 9. The CDR3 covers 15 residues. CDR3 nucleotides: TGTGCCAGCAGCCTGACAGGGCCGGAAAATTCACCCCTCCACTTT. Its protein is CASSLTGPENSPLHF.

In regard to this clonotype: One junction end disagrees with the germline gene, perhaps due to a read error. V usage is TRBV4-1 and J usage is TRBJ1-1; 9 bases fit TRBD1. There are 14 residues in the CDR3. Germline V gene data show CDR1 as MGHRA and CDR2 as YSYEKL. CDR3: CASSQPTGGTEAFF. CDR3 nucleotides: TGCGCCAGCAGCCAACCCACAGGGGGCACTGAAGCCTTCTTT.

This clonotype was detected only a few times. V usage is TRBV28 and J usage is TRBJ2-6; D unclear. Germline CDR1 reads MDHEN; CDR2 reads SYDVKM. This CDR3 contains 15 residues. Trimming took off 10 bases at V and 0 bases at J, with 13 bases between the two ends. The CDR3 sequence is CATRFQRSGANVLTF. CDR3 coding DNA: TGTGCCACCAGATTTCAACGCTCTGGGGCCAACGTCCTGACTTTC.

The CDR3 loop is CASSLGILYTEAFF. For the CDR3, the DNA is TGTGCCAGCAGCTTGGGGATCTTATACACTGAAGCTTTCTTT. The chain links TRBV7-2 to TRBJ1-1; D unclear. V lost 3 bases and J lost 3, with 11 bases in between. The CDR3 is 14 amino acids. In germline, CDR1 is SGHTA, CDR2 FQGNSA.

There are a few counts of this clonotype. The chain has TRBV28 and TRBJ2-7; 8 bases agree with TRBD2. This CDR3 region has 14 residues. From germline, CDR1 is MDHEN and CDR2 SYDVKM. Trimming removed 5 bases from V and 3 bases from J; junction bases left unmatched: 6. The CDR3 sequence is CASSPSGSIYEQYF. CDR3 nucleotide sequence: TGTGCCAGCAGTCCGAGCGGGAGTATCTACGAGCAGTACTTC. Combining the CDR3 with reference TRBV28 and TRBJ2-7 gives the whole variable domain DVKVTQSSRYLVKRTGEKVFLECVQDMDHENMFWYRQDPGLGLRLIYFSYDVKMKEKGDIPEGYSVSREKKERFSLILESASTNQTSMYLCASSPSGSIYEQYFGPGTRLTVT.

Comments on this clonotype: The junction departs from the called germline gene at one end, perhaps through a read error. The rearrangement uses TRBV28 and TRBJ2-7, with a tentative D call TRBD1 (6 bases). CDR1 and CDR2 (germline): MDHEN, SYDVKM. The CDR3 is 15 residues long. The CDR3 nucleotides are TGTGCCGGCAGTTTCCAGGGGCTTGGCGCCCACGAGCAGTACTTC. Protein: CAGSFQGLGAHEQYF.

The chain employs TRBV20-1 and TRBJ1-1, with D unresolved. This CDR3 is built from 12 residues. Trimming pared 1 base from V and 10 bases from J, leaving 13 bases between. Germline V gives CDR1 DFQATT, CDR2 SNEGSKA (reference sequence). CDR3 protein: CSARGASPVAFF. For the CDR3, the DNA is TGCAGTGCTAGAGGGGCGAGTCCAGTAGCTTTCTTT.